The source of this T cell receptor (beta chain) is a study of blood T cells in healthy people across ages. The second PCR ran about 6 to 11 cycles with a sample-barcoded 5' primer and J-beta primers. TCRdb analysed the 5' RACE reads with MiXCR anew, one entry per CDR3 protein. The sample has fewer than 750,000 distinct CDR3 sequences, around half seen once. A word on this clonotype: A clone one base away is much larger, so this may be a read error.

The receptor was isolated from a man at least 80 years old in good health. Sequencing was done on a sample of blood.

CDR3: CASSRRHTRGAGTMEQYF. DNA of the CDR3: TGTGCCAGCAGCCGGAGGCATACTCGGGGAGCGGGAACCATGGAGCAGTACTTC. J is TRBJ2-7 and V is TRBV6-1; 7 nucleotides match TRBD2. Germline loops: CDR1 MNHNS, CDR2 SASEGT. J was trimmed by 7 bases and V by 6 bases; bases with no gene match: 24. There are 18 residues in the CDR3.